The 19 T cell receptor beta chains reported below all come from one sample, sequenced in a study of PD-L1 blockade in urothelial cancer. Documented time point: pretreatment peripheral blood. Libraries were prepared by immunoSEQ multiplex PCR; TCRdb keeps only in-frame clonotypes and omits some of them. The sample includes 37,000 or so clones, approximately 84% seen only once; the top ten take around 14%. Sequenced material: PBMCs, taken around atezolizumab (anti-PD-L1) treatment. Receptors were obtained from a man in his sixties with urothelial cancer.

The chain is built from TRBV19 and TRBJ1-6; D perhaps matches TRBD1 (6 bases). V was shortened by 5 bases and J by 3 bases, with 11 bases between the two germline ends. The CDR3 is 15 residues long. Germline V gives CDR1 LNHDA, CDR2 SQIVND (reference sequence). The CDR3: CASSPGALYNSPLHF. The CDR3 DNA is TGTGCCAGTAGTCCAGGGGCCCTCTATAATTCACCCCTCCACTTT. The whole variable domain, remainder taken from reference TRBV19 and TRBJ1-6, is DGGITQSPKYLFRKEGQNVTLSCEQNLNHDAMYWYRQDPGQGLRLIYYSQIVNDFQKGDIAEGYSVSREKKESFPLTVTSAQKNPTAFYLCASSPGALYNSPLHFGNGTRLTVT.

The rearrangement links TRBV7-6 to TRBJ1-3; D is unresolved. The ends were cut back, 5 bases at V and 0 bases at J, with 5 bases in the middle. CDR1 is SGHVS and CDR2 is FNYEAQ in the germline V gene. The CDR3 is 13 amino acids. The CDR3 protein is CASSPNSGNTIYF. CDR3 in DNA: TGTGCCAGCAGCCCTAACTCTGGAAACACCATATATTTT.

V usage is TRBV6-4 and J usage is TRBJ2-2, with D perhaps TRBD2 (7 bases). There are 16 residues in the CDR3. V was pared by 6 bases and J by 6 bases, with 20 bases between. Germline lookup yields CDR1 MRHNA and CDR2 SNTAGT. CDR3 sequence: CASRLGASGGSGELFF. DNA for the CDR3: TGTGCCAGCAGATTGGGGGCTAGCGGAGGGTCCGGGGAGCTGTTTTTT.

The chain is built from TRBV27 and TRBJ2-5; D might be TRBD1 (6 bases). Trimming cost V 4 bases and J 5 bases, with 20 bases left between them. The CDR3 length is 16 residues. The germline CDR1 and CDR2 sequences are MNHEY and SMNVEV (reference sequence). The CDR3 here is CASSSSYHRAGETQYF. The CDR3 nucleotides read TGTGCCAGCAGTTCTTCATATCACAGGGCTGGGGAGACCCAGTACTTC.

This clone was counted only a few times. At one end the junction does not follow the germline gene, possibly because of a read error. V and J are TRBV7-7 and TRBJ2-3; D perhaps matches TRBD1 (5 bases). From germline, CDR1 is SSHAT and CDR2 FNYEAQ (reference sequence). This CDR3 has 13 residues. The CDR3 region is CASSPQGTDTQYF. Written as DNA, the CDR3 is TGTGCTAGCAGTCCACAGGGCACAGATACGCAGTATTTT.

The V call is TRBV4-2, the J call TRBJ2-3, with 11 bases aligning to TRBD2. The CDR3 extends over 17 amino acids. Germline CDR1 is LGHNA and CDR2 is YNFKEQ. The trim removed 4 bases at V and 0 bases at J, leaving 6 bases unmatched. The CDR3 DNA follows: TGTGCCAGCAGCCCTACTAGCGGGAGATCCAGCACAGATACGCAGTATTTT. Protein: CASSPTSGRSSTDTQYF.

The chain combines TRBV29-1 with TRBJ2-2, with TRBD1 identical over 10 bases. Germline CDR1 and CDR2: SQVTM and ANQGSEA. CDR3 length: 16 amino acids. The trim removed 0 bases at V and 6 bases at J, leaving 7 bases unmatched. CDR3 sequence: CSVEDHDRGRSGELFF. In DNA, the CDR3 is TGCAGCGTTGAAGATCATGACAGGGGGCGTTCCGGGGAGCTGTTTTTT.

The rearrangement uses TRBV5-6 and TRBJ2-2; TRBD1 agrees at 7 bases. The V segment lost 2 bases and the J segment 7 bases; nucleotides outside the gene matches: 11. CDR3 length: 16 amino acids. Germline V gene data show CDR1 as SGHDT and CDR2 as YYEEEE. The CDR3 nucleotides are TGTGCCAGCAGCTTCGGGCAGGGGGTTCACGACGGGGAGCTGTTTTTT. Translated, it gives CASSFGQGVHDGELFF.

The CDR3 DNA is TGTGCCTGGAGGCCTGGGGATGGGGCGCAGCCCCAGCATTTT. Its protein product is CAWRPGDGAQPQHF. The gene calls are TRBV30 and TRBJ1-5, with D perhaps matching TRBD1 (5 bases). The CDR3 spans 14 residues. CDR1 and CDR2 (germline): GTSNPN, SVGIG (reference sequence). V shed 3 bases and J shed 7 bases, with 16 bases lying between them.

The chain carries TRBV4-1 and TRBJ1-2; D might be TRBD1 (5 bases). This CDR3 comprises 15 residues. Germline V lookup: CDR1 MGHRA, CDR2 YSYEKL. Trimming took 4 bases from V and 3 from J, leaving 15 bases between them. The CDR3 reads CASSPLTRGDYGYTF. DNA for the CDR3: TGCGCCAGCAGCCCCCTCACACGGGGGGACTATGGCTACACCTTC.

In DNA, the CDR3 is TGTGCCAGCAGCTTACGTCAGGGCGACACTGAAGCTTTCTTT. Translation gives CASSLRQGDTEAFF. The gene calls are TRBV7-2 and TRBJ1-1; D may be TRBD1 (5 bases). Trimming took off 2 bases at V and 3 bases at J, with 10 bases between the two ends. The V gene's germline CDR1 is SGHTA and CDR2 FQGNSA. This CDR3 has 14 residues.

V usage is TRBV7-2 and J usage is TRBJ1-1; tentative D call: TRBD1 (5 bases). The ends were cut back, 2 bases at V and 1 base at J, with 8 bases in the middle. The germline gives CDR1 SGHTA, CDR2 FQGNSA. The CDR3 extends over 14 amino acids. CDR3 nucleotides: TGTGCCAGCAGCTTACGGGGGAGGAACACTGAAGCTTTCTTT. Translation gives CASSLRGRNTEAFF.

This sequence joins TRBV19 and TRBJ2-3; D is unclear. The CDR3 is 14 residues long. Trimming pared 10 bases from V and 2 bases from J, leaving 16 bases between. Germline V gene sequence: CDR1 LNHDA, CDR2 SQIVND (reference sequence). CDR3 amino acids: CATAAGFSTDTQYF. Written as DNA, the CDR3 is TGTGCCACCGCTGCAGGCTTCTCCACAGATACGCAGTATTTT.

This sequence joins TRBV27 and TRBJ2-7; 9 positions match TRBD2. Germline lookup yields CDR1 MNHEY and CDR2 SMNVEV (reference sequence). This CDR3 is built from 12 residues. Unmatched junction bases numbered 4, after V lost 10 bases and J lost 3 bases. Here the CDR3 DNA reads TGTGCCACCCTGACTAGCGGCTACGAGCAGTACTTC. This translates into CATLTSGYEQYF.

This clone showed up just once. For the CDR3, the DNA is TGTGCCAGCAGCTCATACCGACAGATCTATGGCTACACCTTC. It is translated as CASSSYRQIYGYTF. The chain recombines TRBV7-2 with TRBJ1-2, with D maybe TRBD1 (5 bases). Germline assignment: CDR1 SGHTA and CDR2 FQGNSA. Trimming cost V 4 bases and J 4 bases, with 13 bases left between them. CDR3 length: 14 amino acids.

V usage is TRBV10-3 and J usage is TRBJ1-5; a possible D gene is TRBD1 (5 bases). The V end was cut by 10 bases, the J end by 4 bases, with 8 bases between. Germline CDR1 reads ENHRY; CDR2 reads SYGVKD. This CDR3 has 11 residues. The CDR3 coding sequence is TGTGCCACCGGGGGTAATCAGCCCCAGCATTTT. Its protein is CATGGNQPQHF.

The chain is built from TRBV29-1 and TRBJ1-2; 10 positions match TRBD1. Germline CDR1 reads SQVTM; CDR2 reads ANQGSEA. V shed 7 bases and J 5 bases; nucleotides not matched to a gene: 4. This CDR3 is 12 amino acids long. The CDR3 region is CSGRQGAYGYTF. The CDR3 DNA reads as TGCAGCGGACGACAGGGGGCATATGGCTACACCTTC.

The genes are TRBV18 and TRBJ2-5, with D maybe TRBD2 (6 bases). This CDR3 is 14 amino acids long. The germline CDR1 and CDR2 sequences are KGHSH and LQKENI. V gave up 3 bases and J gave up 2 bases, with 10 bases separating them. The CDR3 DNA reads TGTGCCAGCTCACCGGGACTTGAGCAAGAGACCCAGTACTTC. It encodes CASSPGLEQETQYF.

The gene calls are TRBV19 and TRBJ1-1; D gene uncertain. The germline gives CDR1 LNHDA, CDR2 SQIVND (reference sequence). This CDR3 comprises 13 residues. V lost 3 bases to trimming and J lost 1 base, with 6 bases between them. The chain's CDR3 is CASSMTGNTEAFF. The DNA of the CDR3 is TGTGCCAGTAGTATGACGGGGAACACTGAAGCTTTCTTT.